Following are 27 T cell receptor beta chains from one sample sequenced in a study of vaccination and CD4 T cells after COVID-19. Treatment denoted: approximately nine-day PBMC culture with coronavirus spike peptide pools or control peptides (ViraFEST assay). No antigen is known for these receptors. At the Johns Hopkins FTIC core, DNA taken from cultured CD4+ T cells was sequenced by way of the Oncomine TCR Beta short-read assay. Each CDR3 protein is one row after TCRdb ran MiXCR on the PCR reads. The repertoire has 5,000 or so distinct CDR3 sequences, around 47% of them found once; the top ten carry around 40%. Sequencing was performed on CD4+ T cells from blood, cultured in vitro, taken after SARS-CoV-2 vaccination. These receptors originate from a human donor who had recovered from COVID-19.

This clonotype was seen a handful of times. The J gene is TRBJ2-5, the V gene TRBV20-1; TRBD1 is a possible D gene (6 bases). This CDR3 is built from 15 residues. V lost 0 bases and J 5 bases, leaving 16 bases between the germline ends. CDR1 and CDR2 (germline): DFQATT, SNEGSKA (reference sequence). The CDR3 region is CSAREGHGPRETQYF. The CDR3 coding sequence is TGCAGTGCTAGAGAGGGACATGGCCCGAGGGAGACCCAGTACTTC.

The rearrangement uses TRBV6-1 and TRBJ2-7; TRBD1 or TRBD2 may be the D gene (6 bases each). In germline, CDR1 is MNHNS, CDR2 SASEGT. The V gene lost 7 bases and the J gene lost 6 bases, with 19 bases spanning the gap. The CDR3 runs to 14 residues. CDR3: CASKRGALAGEQYF. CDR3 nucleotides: TGTGCCAGCAAAAGGGGGGCCCTTGCGGGCGAGCAGTACTTC.

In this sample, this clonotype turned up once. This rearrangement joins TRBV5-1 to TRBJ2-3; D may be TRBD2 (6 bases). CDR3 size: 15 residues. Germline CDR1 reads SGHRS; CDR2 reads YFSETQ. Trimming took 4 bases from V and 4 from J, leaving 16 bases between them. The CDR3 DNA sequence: TGCGCCAGCAGCGAGACTAGAGTTGGGGCAGATACGCAGTATTTT. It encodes CASSETRVGADTQYF.

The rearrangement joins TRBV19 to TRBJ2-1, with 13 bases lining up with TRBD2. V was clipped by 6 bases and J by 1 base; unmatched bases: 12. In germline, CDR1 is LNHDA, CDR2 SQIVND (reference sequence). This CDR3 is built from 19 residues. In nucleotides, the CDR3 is TGTGCCAGTAGAAAGGCGGGGACTAGCGGGGTTTCTTCCTACAATGAGCAGTTCTTC. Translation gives CASRKAGTSGVSSYNEQFF.

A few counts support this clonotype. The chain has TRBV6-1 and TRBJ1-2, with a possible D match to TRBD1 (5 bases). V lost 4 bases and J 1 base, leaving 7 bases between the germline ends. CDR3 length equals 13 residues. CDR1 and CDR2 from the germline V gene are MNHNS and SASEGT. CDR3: CASSAQGNYGYTF. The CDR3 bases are TGTGCCAGCAGTGCGCAGGGTAACTATGGCTACACCTTC.

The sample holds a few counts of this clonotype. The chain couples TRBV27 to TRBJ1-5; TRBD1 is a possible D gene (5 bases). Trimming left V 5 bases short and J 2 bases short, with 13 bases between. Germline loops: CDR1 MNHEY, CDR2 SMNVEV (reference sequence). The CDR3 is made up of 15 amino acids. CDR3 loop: CASSALVGGNQPQHF. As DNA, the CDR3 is TGTGCCAGCAGTGCCCTGGTAGGGGGCAATCAGCCCCAGCATTTT.

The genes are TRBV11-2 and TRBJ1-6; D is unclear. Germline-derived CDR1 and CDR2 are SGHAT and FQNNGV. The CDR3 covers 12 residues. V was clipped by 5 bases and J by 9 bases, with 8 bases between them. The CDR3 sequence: CASSTNGSPLHF. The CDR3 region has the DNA TGTGCCAGCAGCACGAACGGTTCACCCCTCCACTTT.

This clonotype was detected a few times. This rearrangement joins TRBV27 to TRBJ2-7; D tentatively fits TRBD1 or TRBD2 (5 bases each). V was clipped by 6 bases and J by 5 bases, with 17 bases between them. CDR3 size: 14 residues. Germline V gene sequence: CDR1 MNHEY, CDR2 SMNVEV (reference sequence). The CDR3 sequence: CASSQGEGSHEQYF. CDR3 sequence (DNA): TGTGCCAGCAGCCAAGGCGAGGGGAGCCACGAGCAGTACTTC.

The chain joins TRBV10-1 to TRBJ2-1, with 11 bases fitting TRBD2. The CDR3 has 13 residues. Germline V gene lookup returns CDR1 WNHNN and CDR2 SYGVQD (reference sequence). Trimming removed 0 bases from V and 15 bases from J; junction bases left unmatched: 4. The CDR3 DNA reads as TGCGCCAGCAGTGAGTCTGGGACTAGCGGTTCGTTCTTC. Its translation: CASSESGTSGSFF.

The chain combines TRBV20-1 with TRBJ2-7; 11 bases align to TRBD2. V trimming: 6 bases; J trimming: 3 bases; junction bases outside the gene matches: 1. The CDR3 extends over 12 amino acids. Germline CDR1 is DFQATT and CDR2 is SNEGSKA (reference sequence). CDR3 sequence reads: CSAGTSGYEQYF. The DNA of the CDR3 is TGCAGTGCCGGGACTAGCGGCTACGAGCAGTACTTC.

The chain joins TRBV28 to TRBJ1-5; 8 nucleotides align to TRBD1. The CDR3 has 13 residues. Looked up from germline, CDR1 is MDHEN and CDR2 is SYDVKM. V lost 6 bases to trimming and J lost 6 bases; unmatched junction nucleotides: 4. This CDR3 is CASSSGGSQPQHF. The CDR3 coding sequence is TGTGCCAGCAGCTCAGGGGGCAGTCAGCCCCAGCATTTT.

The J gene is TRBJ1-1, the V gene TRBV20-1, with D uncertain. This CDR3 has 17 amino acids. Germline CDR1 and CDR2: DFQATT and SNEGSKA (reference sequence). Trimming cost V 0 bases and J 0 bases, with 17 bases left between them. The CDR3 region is CSAREFRLWAMNTEAFF. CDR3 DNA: TGCAGTGCTAGAGAGTTCCGATTATGGGCTATGAACACTGAAGCTTTCTTT.

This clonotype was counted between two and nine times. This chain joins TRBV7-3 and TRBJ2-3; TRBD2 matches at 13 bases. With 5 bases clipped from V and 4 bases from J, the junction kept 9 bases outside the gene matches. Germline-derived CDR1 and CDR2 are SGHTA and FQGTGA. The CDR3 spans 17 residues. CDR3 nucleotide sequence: TGTGCCAGCAGCCTAGGACTAGCGGGAGTGACGGCAGATACGCAGTATTTT. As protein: CASSLGLAGVTADTQYF.

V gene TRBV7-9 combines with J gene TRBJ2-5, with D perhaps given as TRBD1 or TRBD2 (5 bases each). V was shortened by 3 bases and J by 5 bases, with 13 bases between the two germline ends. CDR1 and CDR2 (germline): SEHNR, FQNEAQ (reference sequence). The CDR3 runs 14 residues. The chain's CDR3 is CASSFSRDGETQYF. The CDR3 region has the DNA TGTGCCAGCAGCTTCTCCAGGGACGGGGAGACCCAGTACTTC.

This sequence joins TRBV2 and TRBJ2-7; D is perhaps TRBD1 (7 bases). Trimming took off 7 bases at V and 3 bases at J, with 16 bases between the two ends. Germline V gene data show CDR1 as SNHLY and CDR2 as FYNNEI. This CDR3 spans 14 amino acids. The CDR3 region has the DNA TGTGCCAGCACAGTGGAGGGGGCACGCTACGAGCAGTACTTC. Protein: CASTVEGARYEQYF. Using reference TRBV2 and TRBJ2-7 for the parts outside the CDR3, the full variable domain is EPEVTQTPSHQVTQMGQEVILRCVPISNHLYFYWYRQILGQKVEFLVSFYNNEISEKSEIFDDQFSVERPDGSNFTLKIRSTKLEDSAMYFCASTVEGARYEQYFGPGTRLTVT.

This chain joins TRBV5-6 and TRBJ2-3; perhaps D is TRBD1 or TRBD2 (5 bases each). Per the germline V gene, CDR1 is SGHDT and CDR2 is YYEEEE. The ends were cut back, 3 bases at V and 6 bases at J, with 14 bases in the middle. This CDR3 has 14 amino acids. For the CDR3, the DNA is TGTGCCAGCAGCTATTCCGGGACCCGGGATACGCAGTATTTT. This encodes CASSYSGTRDTQYF.

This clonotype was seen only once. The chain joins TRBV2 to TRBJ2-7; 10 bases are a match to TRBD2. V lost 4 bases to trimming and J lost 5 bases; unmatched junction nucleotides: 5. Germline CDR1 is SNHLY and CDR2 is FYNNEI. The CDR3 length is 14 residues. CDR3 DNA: TGTGCCAGCAGTGTTCAGCGGGAGGGCCACGAGCAGTACTTC. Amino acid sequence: CASSVQREGHEQYF.

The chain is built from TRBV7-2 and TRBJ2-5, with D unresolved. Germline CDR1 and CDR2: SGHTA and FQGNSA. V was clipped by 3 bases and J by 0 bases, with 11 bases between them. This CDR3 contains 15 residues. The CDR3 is CASSLGTSNQETQYF. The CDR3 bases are TGTGCCAGCAGCTTGGGAACCTCTAACCAAGAGACCCAGTACTTC.

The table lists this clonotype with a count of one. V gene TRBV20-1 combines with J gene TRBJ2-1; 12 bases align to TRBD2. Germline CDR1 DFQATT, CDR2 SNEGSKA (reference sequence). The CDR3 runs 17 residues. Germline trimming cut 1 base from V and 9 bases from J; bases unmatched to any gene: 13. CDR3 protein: CSARASGLAGKVSEQFF. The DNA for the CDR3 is TGCAGTGCTAGAGCCTCCGGACTAGCGGGAAAGGTCTCTGAGCAGTTCTTC.

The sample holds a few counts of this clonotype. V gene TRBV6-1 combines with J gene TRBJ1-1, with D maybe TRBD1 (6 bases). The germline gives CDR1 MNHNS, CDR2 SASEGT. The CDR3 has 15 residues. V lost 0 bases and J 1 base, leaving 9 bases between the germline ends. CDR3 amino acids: CASSEAARGNTEAFF. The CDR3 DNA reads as TGTGCCAGCAGTGAAGCGGCCAGGGGGAACACTGAAGCTTTCTTT.

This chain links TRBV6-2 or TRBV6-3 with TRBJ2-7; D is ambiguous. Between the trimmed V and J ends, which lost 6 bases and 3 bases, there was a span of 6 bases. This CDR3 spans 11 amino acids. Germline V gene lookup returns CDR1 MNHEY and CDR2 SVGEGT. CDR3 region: CASRVSYEQYF. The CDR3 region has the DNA TGTGCCAGCAGGGTAAGCTACGAGCAGTACTTC.

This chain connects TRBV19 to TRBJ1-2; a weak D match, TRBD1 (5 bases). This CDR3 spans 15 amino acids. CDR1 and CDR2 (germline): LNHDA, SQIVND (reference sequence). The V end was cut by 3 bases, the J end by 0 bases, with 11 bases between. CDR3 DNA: TGTGCCAGTAGTATTGAGGCAGGGTCTAACTATGGCTACACCTTC. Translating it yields CASSIEAGSNYGYTF.

The CDR3 bases are TGTGCCAGCAGTGGGAATAGCAATCAGCCCCAGCATTTT. Its protein is CASSGNSNQPQHF. This sequence joins TRBV28 and TRBJ1-5; D unclear. Germline-derived CDR1 and CDR2 are MDHEN and SYDVKM. Trimming cost V 5 bases and J 0 bases, with 5 bases left between them. The CDR3 is 13 residues long.

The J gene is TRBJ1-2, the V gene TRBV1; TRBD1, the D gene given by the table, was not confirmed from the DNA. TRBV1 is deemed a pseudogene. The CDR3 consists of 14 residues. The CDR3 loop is CTSTLDRANYGYTF. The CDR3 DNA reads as TGCACCAGCACCTTGGACAGGGCGAACTATGGCTACACCTTC.

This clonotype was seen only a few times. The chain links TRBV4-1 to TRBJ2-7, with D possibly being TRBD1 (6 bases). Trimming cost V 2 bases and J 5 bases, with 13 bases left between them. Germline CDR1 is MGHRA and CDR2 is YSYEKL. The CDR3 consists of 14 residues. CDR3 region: CASSQTRGVNEQYF. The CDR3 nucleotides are TGCGCCAGCAGCCAAACCAGGGGCGTCAACGAGCAGTACTTC.

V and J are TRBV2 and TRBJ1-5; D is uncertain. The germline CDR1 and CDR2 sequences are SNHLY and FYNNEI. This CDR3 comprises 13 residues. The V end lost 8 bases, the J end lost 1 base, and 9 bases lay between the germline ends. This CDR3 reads CASGGESNQPQHF. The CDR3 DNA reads TGTGCCAGCGGTGGGGAGAGCAATCAGCCCCAGCATTTT.

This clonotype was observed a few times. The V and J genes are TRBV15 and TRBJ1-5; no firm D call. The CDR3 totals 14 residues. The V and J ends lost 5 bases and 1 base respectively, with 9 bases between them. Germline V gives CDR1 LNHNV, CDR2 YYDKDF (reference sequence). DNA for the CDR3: TGTGCCACCAGCGGGTACGGGAGCAATCAGCCCCAGCATTTT. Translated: CATSGYGSNQPQHF.